This TCR beta chain emerged from a study of CD8 T cells in Susac syndrome. Trimming stripped 1 base from V and 0 bases from J, with 16 bases between. The CDR3 has 17 amino acids. The germline gives CDR1 DFQATT, CDR2 SNEGSKA (reference sequence). It was with random hexamers that about 0.45 to 1 ug RNA was reverse transcribed. TCRdb reprocessed the immunoSEQ multiplex PCR reads with MiXCR, giving one entry per CDR3 protein. The repertoire holds some 80,000 distinct CDR3 sequences, with around 94% as singletons. This chain links TRBV20-1 with TRBJ2-4; no clear D gene. The origin of this receptor is a human donor in good health. Source material: CD8+ T cells from PBMCs. In DNA form, the CDR3 reads TGCAGTGCTAGAGGTACCAGAGAGGAGCTAGCCAAAAACATTCAGTACTTC. Its protein is CSARGTREELAKNIQYF.